This T cell receptor (beta chain) was observed in a study of cytomegalovirus exposure and HLA in healthy donors. Germline values: CDR1 LNHDA, CDR2 SQIVND (reference sequence). Between the trimmed V and J ends, which lost 5 bases and 2 bases, there was a span of 13 bases. The CDR3 runs 14 residues. This clone is a singleton in its sample. The antigen remains undetermined. Method: immunoSEQ multiplex PCR; TCRdb's copy keeps in-frame clones and lacks some. The repertoire has about 86,000 clones, 93% of them found once; the top ten carry approximately 0.69%. Separate from the 666-subject first cohort was the roughly 120-subject validation cohort, to which the donors belonged. Broader study findings: A few of the chains that were CMV-associated were confirmed in vitro to be specific for CMV antigens. Diagnosis of cytomegalovirus status made by the classifier reportedly showed high specificity and sensitivity. The study put 150 to 200 TCR beta chains on its list as cytomegalovirus-associated.

Source material: PBMCs. V usage is TRBV19 and J usage is TRBJ2-7; possible D gene TRBD1, 6 bases. This sequence originates from a man younger than 35 in good health and CMV-seronegative. CDR3 residues: CASSFPGQTYEQYF. The CDR3, as DNA: TGTGCCAGTAGTTTCCCCGGACAGACCTACGAGCAGTACTTC.